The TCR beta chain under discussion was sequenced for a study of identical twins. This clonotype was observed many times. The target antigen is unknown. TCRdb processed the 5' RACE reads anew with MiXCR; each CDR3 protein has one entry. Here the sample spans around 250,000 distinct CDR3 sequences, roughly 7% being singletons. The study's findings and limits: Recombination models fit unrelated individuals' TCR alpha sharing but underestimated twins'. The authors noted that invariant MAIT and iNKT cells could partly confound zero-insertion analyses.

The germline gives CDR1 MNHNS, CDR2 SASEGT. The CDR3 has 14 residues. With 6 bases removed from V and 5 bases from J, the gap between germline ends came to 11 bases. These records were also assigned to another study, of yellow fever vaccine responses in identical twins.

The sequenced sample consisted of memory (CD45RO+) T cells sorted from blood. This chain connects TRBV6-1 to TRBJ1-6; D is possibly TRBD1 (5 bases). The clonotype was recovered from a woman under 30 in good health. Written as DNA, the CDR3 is TGTGCCAGCAGCGACAGTTCGCATAATTCACCCCTCCACTTT. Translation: CASSDSSHNSPLHF.